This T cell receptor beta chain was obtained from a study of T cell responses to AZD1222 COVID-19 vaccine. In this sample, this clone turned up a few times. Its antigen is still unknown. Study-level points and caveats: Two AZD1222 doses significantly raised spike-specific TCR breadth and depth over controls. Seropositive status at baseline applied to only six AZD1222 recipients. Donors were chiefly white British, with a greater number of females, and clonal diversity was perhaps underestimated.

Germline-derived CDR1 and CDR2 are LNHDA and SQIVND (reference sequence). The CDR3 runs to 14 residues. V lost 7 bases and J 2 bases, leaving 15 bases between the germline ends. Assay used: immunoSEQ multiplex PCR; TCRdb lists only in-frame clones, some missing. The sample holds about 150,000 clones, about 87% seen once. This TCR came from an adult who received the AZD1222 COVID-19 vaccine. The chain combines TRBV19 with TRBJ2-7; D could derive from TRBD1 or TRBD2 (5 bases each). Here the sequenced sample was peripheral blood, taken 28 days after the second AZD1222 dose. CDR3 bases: TGTGCCAGTACCCCCCCGGGACGGACCTACGAGCAGTACTTC. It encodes CASTPPGRTYEQYF.